The 4 T cell receptor beta chains presented below share a single source sample, sequenced in a study of T cell changes during pregnancy in multiple sclerosis (dated by TCRdb to about 2019). Libraries were built with the immunoSEQ multiplex PCR assay. TCRdb holds this immuneACCESS table with in-frame rearrangements only. Some clones are missing; in checked studies, unresolved V genes explain under half, and the rest has no known cause. This sample has 65,000 to 90,000 clones in its table, and 85% to 95% of those were observed once. The top ten clones comprise about 2.5% of the sample. The sequences come from peripheral blood, collected in the third trimester of pregnancy. All receptors derive from a female donor in good health, enrolled as a control in a pregnancy study.

The chain carries TRBV5-1 and TRBJ2-1; TRBD2 matches at 9 bases. The germline gives CDR1 SGHRS, CDR2 YFSETQ. CDR3 length: 14 amino acids. The V and J ends lost 9 bases and 3 bases, in that order; junction bases with no gene match: 7. CDR3 region: CANRSGGVYNEQFF. The DNA of the CDR3 is TGCGCCAATCGTAGCGGGGGTGTCTACAATGAGCAGTTCTTC.

J is TRBJ2-7 and V is TRBV6-6; 12 positions agree with TRBD1. The CDR3 totals 16 residues. Germline V gene sequence: CDR1 MNHNY, CDR2 SVGAGI (reference sequence). Trimming took 5 bases from V and 4 from J; bases not matched to a gene: 9. For the CDR3, the DNA is TGTGCCAGCAGTAGAATACCGGGACAGGGGGCTTACGAGCAGTACTTC. Its protein product is CASSRIPGQGAYEQYF.

The chain couples TRBV7-9 to TRBJ2-1; TRBD2 matches 11 bases. Per germline, CDR1 SEHNR and CDR2 FQNEAQ (reference sequence). The CDR3 extends over 14 amino acids. The ends lost 5 bases at V and 6 bases at J; junction bases unmatched: 3. This CDR3 reads CASSVSGGANEQFF. CDR3 sequence (DNA): TGTGCCAGCAGCGTTAGCGGGGGGGCCAATGAGCAGTTCTTC. Together with reference TRBV7-9 and TRBJ2-1, the CDR3 gives the full variable domain: DTGVSQNPRHKITKRGQNVTFRCDPISEHNRLYWYRQTLGQGPEFLTYFQNEAQLEKSRLLSDRFSAERPKGSFSTLEIQRTEQGDSAMYLCASSVSGGANEQFFGPGTRLTVL.

The rearrangement links TRBV4-1 to TRBJ2-5; TRBD2 is a possible D gene (6 bases). Trimming pared 0 bases from V and 4 bases from J, leaving 15 bases between. This CDR3 region has 16 residues. CDR1 MGHRA and CDR2 YSYEKL come from the germline V gene. Written as DNA, the CDR3 is TGCGCCAGCAGCCAAGACATCGGGGGTGTAGGAGAGACCCAGTACTTC. Translating gives CASSQDIGGVGETQYF.